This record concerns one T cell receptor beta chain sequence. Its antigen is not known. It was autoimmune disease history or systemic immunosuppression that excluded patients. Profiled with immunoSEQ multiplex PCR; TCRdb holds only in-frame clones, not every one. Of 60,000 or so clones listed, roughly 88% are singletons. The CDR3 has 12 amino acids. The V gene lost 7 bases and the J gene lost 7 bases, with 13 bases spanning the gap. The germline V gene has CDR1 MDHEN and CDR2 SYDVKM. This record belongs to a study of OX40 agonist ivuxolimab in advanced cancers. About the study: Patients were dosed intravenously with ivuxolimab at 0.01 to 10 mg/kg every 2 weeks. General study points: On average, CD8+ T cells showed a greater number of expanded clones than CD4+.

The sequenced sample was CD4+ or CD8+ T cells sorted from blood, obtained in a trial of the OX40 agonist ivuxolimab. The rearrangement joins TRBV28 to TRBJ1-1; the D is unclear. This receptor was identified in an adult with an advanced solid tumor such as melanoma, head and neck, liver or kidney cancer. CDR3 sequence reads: CASTAVYLEAFF. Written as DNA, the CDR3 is TGTGCCAGCACGGCAGTCTACCTTGAAGCTTTCTTT.